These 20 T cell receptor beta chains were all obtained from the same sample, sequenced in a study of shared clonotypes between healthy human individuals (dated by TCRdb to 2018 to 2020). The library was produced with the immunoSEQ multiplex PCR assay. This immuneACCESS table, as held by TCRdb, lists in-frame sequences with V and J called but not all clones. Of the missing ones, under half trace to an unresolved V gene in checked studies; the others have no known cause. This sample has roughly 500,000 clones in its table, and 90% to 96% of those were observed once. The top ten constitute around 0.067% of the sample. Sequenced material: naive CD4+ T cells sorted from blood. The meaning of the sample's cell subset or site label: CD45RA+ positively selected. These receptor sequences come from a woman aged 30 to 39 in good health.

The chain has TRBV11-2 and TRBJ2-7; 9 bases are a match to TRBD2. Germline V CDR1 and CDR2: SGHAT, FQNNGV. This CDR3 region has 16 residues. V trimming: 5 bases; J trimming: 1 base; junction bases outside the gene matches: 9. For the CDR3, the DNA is TGTGCCAGCAGCCCCGGAAGCGGGAGGAAATCCTACGAGCAGTACTTC. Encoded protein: CASSPGSGRKSYEQYF.

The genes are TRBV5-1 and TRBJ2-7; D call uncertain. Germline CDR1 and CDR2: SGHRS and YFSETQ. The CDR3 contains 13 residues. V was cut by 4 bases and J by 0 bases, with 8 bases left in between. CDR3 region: CASSGDNSYEQYF. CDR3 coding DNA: TGCGCCAGCAGCGGCGACAACTCCTACGAGCAGTACTTC.

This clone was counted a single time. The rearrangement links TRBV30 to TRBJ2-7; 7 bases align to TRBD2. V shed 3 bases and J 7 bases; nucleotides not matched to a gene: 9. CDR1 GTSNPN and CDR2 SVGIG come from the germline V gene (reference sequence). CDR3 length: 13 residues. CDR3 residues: CAWRGVVGREQYF. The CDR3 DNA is TGTGCCTGGAGGGGAGTGGTCGGGAGGGAGCAGTACTTC.

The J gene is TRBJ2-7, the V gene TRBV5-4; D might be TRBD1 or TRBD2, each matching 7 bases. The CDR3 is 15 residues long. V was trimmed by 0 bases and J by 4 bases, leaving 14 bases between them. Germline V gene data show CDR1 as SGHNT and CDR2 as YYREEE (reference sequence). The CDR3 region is CASSLAAGQSYEQYF. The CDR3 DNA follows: TGTGCCAGCAGCTTGGCAGCGGGACAGAGTTACGAGCAGTACTTC.

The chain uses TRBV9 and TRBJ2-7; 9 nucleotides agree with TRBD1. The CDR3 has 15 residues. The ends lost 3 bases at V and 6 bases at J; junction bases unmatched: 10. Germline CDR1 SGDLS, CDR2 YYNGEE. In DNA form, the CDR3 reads TGTGCCAGCAGCGGGGCCGGGACAGGGTTAGGCGAGCAGTACTTC. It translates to CASSGAGTGLGEQYF.

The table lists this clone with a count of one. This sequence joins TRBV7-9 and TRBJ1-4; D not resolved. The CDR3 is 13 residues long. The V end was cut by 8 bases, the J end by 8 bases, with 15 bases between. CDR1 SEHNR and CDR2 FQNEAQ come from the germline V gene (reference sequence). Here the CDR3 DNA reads TGTGCCAGCCGCGGGGAGGTCTACGAAAAACTGTTTTTT. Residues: CASRGEVYEKLFF.

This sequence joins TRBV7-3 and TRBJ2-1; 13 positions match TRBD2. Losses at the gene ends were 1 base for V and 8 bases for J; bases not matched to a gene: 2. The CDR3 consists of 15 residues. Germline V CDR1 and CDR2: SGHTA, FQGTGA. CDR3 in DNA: TGTGCCAGCAGCTTAATGGGACTAGCGGGATATGAGCAGTTCTTC. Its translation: CASSLMGLAGYEQFF.

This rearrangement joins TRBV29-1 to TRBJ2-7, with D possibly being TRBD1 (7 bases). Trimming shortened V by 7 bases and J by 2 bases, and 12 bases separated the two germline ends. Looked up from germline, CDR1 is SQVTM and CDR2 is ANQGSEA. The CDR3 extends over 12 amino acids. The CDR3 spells CSGGDSAYEQYF. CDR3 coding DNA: TGCAGCGGGGGGGACAGCGCCTACGAGCAGTACTTC.

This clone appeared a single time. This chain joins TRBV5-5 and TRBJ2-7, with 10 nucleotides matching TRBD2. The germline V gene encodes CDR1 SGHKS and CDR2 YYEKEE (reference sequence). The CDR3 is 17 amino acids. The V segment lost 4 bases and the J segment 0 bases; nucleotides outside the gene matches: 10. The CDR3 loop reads CASSQAIRTSGSYEQYF. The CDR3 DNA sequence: TGTGCCAGCAGCCAAGCAATTAGGACTAGCGGCTCCTACGAGCAGTACTTC. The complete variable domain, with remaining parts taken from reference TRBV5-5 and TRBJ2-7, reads DAGVTQSPTHLIKTRGQQVTLRCSPISGHKSVSWYQQVLGQGPQFIFQYYEKEERGRGNFPDRFSARQFPNYSSELNVNALLLGDSALYLCASSQAIRTSGSYEQYFGPGTRLTVT.

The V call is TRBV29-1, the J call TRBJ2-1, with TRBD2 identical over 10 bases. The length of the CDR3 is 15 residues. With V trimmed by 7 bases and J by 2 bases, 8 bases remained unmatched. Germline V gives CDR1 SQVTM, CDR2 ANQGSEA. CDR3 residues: CSAASGLATYNEQFF. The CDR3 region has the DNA TGCAGCGCCGCGTCGGGACTAGCGACCTACAATGAGCAGTTCTTC.

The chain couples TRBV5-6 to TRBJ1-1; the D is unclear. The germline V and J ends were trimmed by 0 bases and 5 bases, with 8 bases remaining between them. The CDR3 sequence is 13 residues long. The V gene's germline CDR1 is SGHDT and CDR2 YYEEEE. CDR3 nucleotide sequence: TGTGCCAGCAGCTTGGTGGTAGGAACTGAAGCTTTCTTT. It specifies CASSLVVGTEAFF.

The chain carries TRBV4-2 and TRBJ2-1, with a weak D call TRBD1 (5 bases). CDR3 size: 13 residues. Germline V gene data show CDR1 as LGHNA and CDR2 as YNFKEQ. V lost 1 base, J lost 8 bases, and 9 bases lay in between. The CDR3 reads CASSQVFRDEQFF. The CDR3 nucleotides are TGTGCCAGCAGCCAAGTTTTCAGGGATGAGCAGTTCTTC.

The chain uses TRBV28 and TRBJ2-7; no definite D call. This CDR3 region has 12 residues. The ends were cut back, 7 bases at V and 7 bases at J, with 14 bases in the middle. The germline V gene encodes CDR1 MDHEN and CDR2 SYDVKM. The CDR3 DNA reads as TGTGCCAGCACCTTACCACCTTCTGAGCAGTACTTC. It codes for CASTLPPSEQYF.

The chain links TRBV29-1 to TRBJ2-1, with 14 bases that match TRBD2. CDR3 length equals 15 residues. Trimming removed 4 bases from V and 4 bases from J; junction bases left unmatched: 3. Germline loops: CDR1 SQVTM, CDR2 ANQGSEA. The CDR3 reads CSVGRTSGRYNEQFF. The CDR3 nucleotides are TGCAGCGTTGGTAGGACTAGCGGGAGGTACAATGAGCAGTTCTTC.

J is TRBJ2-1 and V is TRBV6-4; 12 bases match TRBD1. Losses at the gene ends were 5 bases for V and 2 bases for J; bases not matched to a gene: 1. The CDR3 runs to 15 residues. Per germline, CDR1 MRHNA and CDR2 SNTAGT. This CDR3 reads CASSRDRGPYNEQFF. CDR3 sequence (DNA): TGTGCCAGCAGTCGGGACAGGGGGCCCTACAATGAGCAGTTCTTC.

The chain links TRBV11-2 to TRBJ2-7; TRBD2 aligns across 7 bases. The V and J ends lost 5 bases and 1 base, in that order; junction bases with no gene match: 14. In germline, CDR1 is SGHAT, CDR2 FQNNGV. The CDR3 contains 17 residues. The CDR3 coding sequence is TGTGCCAGCAGCCGATTTTTTGCGGGAGTGGGGTCCTACGAGCAGTACTTC. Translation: CASSRFFAGVGSYEQYF.

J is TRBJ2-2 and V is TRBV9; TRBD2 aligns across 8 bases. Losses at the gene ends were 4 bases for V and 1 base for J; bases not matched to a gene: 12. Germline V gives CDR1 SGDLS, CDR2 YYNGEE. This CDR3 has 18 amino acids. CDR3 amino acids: CASSPSRGGPVNTGELFF. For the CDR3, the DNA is TGTGCCAGCAGCCCATCCCGGGGGGGGCCAGTGAACACCGGGGAGCTGTTTTTT.

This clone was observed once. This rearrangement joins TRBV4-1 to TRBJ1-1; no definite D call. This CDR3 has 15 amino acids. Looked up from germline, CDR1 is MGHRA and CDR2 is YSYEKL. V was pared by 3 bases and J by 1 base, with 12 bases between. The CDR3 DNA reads TGCGCCAGCAGCCAGCCAGGTCGGGGGAACACTGAAGCTTTCTTT. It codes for CASSQPGRGNTEAFF.

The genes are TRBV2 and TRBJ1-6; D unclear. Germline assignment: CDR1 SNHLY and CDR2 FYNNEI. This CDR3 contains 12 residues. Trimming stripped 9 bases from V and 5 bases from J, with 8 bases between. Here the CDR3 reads CASSQDNSPLHF. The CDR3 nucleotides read TGTGCCAGTAGCCAGGATAATTCACCCCTCCACTTT.

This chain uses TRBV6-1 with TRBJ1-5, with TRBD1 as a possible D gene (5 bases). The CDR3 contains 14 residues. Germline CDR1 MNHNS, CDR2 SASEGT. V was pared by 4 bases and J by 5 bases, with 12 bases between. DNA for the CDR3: TGTGCCAGCAGTGCGGACGGGGGAGATCAGCCCCAGCATTTT. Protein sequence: CASSADGGDQPQHF.